The rows below give T cell receptor beta chains drawn from one sample of a study of blood T cells in healthy people across ages. One entry per CDR3 protein, called by TCRdb with MiXCR from the 5' RACE reads. The table has some 710,000 distinct CDR3 sequences, around half seen once; the top ten hold about a sixth. Sequenced: blood. These receptors were obtained from an elderly man in good health. Both conserved end residues are part of each CDR3. The D gene is left open where the match is weak. For some rows the clone size is stated as once, few or many, or as a class when expanded; others skip it.

cdr3_nt: TGTGCCAGCACCGGGACGAGCGGGGTCAAAGCCGAGCAGTACTTC
cdr3_aa: CASTGTSGVKAEQYF
clone_size: .
v_call: TRBV11-3
j_call: TRBJ2-7
d_call: TRBD2

cdr3_nt: TGTGCCAGCAGCTTAGTTCGGGGGGAATCACCCCTCCACTTT
cdr3_aa: CASSLVRGESPLHF
clone_size: few
v_call: TRBV7-2
j_call: TRBJ1-6
d_call: .

cdr3_nt: TGTGCCAGCAGTTTATTCCTAGCGGGAGCGGTAACAGATACGCAGTATTTT
cdr3_aa: CASSLFLAGAVTDTQYF
clone_size: .
v_call: TRBV27
j_call: TRBJ2-3
d_call: TRBD2

cdr3_nt: TGTGCCAGCAGCTTACGGCGGGTACTTTCTGAGCAGTTCTTC
cdr3_aa: CASSLRRVLSEQFF
clone_size: .
v_call: TRBV7-2
j_call: TRBJ2-1
d_call: .

cdr3_nt: TGTGCCATCACGGCAGACACAATCAATGAGCAGTTCTTC
cdr3_aa: CAITADTINEQFF
clone_size: few
v_call: TRBV10-3
j_call: TRBJ2-1
d_call: .

cdr3_nt: TGCGCCAGCAGCCAAGATAGGGACCAGGGGGGCCTGAGTGAGCAGTTCTTC
cdr3_aa: CASSQDRDQGGLSEQFF
clone_size: .
v_call: TRBV4-3
j_call: TRBJ2-1
d_call: .

cdr3_nt: TGTGCCAGCAGGAATAGCGGGACTGCGAACACCGGGGAGCTGTTTTTT
cdr3_aa: CASRNSGTANTGELFF
clone_size: .
v_call: TRBV12-3/TRBV12-4
j_call: TRBJ2-2
d_call: TRBD2

cdr3_nt: TGTGCCAGCATAGGTCCTGGGACAGGGGGAATGTACGAGCAGTACTTC
cdr3_aa: CASIGPGTGGMYEQYF
clone_size: .
v_call: TRBV28
j_call: TRBJ2-7
d_call: TRBD1

cdr3_nt: TGCAGTGCTGGCGGGACTAGCGGGAGGAATGAGCAGTTCTTC
cdr3_aa: CSAGGTSGRNEQFF
clone_size: .
v_call: TRBV20-1
j_call: TRBJ2-1
d_call: TRBD2

cdr3_nt: TGTGCCAGCAGCTTAGCGGGACTAGGGAACACCGGGGAGCTGTTTTTT
cdr3_aa: CASSLAGLGNTGELFF
clone_size: once
v_call: TRBV11-3
j_call: TRBJ2-2
d_call: TRBD2

cdr3_nt: TGTGCCAGCAGCTTCGGAACAGGGTCAGAGACCCAGTACTTC
cdr3_aa: CASSFGTGSETQYF
clone_size: few
v_call: TRBV7-2
j_call: TRBJ2-5
d_call: .

cdr3_nt: TGCAGCGTTGTGAGTGGGAACGACAATGAGCAGTTCTTC
cdr3_aa: CSVVSGNDNEQFF
clone_size: .
v_call: TRBV29-1
j_call: TRBJ2-1
d_call: .

cdr3_nt: TGCAGTGCCGACGGGACTAGCGGGAGCAATGAGCAGTTCTTC
cdr3_aa: CSADGTSGSNEQFF
clone_size: .
v_call: TRBV20-1
j_call: TRBJ2-1
d_call: TRBD2

cdr3_nt: TGTGCCAGCAGCCGACGGACAGGGGCGAGCTCCTACAATGAGCAGTTCTTC
cdr3_aa: CASSRRTGASSYNEQFF
clone_size: .
v_call: TRBV3-1
j_call: TRBJ2-1
d_call: TRBD1

cdr3_nt: TGTGCCAGCAGCCAAGAATCGCGGTACAATGAGCAGTTCTTC
cdr3_aa: CASSQESRYNEQFF
clone_size: .
v_call: TRBV3-1
j_call: TRBJ2-1
d_call: .

cdr3_nt: TGTGCCAGCAGTGGTGGGGGGACAGTCTACAATGAGCAGTTCTTC
cdr3_aa: CASSGGGTVYNEQFF
clone_size: .
v_call: TRBV25-1
j_call: TRBJ2-1
d_call: .

cdr3_nt: TGTGCCAGCCATACGGTGGCTCAGGCCTCCTACGAGCAGTACTTC
cdr3_aa: CASHTVAQASYEQYF
clone_size: .
v_call: TRBV6-5
j_call: TRBJ2-7
d_call: .

cdr3_nt: TGCAGTGCTGTCCGTGCTAGGGTAGGGGATGAGCAGTTCTTC
cdr3_aa: CSAVRARVGDEQFF
clone_size: .
v_call: TRBV20-1
j_call: TRBJ2-1
d_call: .

cdr3_nt: TGTGCCAGCAATCTGTGGGGGACTAGCGGGAGGTCCTCCTACAATGAGCAGTTCTTC
cdr3_aa: CASNLWGTSGRSSYNEQFF
clone_size: few
v_call: TRBV28
j_call: TRBJ2-1
d_call: TRBD2

cdr3_nt: TGTGCCAGCAGCGCACAGGTTACCCAAGAGACCCAGTACTTC
cdr3_aa: CASSAQVTQETQYF
clone_size: .
v_call: TRBV3-1
j_call: TRBJ2-5
d_call: .

cdr3_nt: TGTGCCAGCAGCCAAGCCGGGACAGTAAGCGAGCAGTACTTC
cdr3_aa: CASSQAGTVSEQYF
clone_size: .
v_call: TRBV3-1
j_call: TRBJ2-7
d_call: TRBD1

cdr3_nt: TGTGCCAGCAGCTTATTGGGGAGGCACATGAACACTGAAGCTTTCTTT
cdr3_aa: CASSLLGRHMNTEAFF
clone_size: .
v_call: TRBV11-1
j_call: TRBJ1-1
d_call: .

cdr3_nt: TGCAGTGCTAGCAGCGGGGAGGTAACAGATACGCAGTATTTT
cdr3_aa: CSASSGEVTDTQYF
clone_size: .
v_call: TRBV20-1
j_call: TRBJ2-3
d_call: TRBD2

cdr3_nt: TGTGCCAGCAGCCAACAGGGGGATCGAGAGACCCAGTACTTC
cdr3_aa: CASSQQGDRETQYF
clone_size: .
v_call: TRBV7-9
j_call: TRBJ2-5
d_call: TRBD1

cdr3_nt: TGTGCCACCAGTGCGCGAGGGGGCGGAGAGACCCAGTACTTC
cdr3_aa: CATSARGGGETQYF
clone_size: .
v_call: TRBV24-1
j_call: TRBJ2-5
d_call: TRBD1

cdr3_nt: TGTGCCAGCAGCAAACTCACGGAGTACCAAGAGACCCAGTACTTC
cdr3_aa: CASSKLTEYQETQYF
clone_size: .
v_call: TRBV21-1
j_call: TRBJ2-5
d_call: .

cdr3_nt: TGTGCCAGCAGACAATGGGGGGGGACTAGCGGGAGTTATGAGCAGTTCTTC
cdr3_aa: CASRQWGGTSGSYEQFF
clone_size: .
v_call: TRBV7-9
j_call: TRBJ2-1
d_call: TRBD2

cdr3_nt: TGCGCCAGCAGACGCTCGGGACTAGCGGGAGTTGGGCAAGAGACCCAGTACTTC
cdr3_aa: CASRRSGLAGVGQETQYF
clone_size: few
v_call: TRBV5-1
j_call: TRBJ2-5
d_call: TRBD2

cdr3_nt: TGCGCCAGCAGCTTGGGGTTTTCCGGGGAGCTGTTTTTT
cdr3_aa: CASSLGFSGELFF
clone_size: .
v_call: TRBV5-1
j_call: TRBJ2-2
d_call: .

cdr3_nt: TGTGCCAGCAGTTTATATTTAGCGGGGCCCCTCTACAATGAGCAGTACTTC
cdr3_aa: CASSLYLAGPLYNEQYF
clone_size: .
v_call: TRBV27
j_call: TRBJ2-7
d_call: TRBD2

cdr3_nt: TGTGCCAGCAGCTGGGGGGACAGAGGGAACACTGAAGCTTTCTTT
cdr3_aa: CASSWGDRGNTEAFF
clone_size: .
v_call: TRBV5-5
j_call: TRBJ1-1
d_call: TRBD1

cdr3_nt: TGTGCCAGCAGCTTGTATATCACAGATACGCAGTATTTT
cdr3_aa: CASSLYITDTQYF
clone_size: .
v_call: TRBV7-2
j_call: TRBJ2-3
d_call: .

cdr3_nt: TGTGCCAGCAGCCAAGAGGCTGCAGGCCAAGAGACCCAGTACTTC
cdr3_aa: CASSQEAAGQETQYF
clone_size: few
v_call: TRBV4-2
j_call: TRBJ2-5
d_call: .

cdr3_nt: TGTGCCAGCAGCCTACAGGGCACGACCCAAGAGACCCAGTACTTC
cdr3_aa: CASSLQGTTQETQYF
clone_size: many
v_call: TRBV7-7
j_call: TRBJ2-5
d_call: .

cdr3_nt: TGTGCCAGCAGCTTCCCCGTCGGTACAGGTTACTACCACAATGAGCAGTTCTTC
cdr3_aa: CASSFPVGTGYYHNEQFF
clone_size: once
v_call: TRBV7-8
j_call: TRBJ2-1
d_call: .

cdr3_nt: TGTGCCAGCAGCTTAGAAGGGGCTAGCGGCGCCTACGAGCAGTACTTC
cdr3_aa: CASSLEGASGAYEQYF
clone_size: .
v_call: TRBV7-8
j_call: TRBJ2-7
d_call: TRBD2

cdr3_nt: TGTGCCAGCAGCTTAGCAGCCTACGATCACGATACGCAGTATTTT
cdr3_aa: CASSLAAYDHDTQYF
clone_size: .
v_call: TRBV7-9
j_call: TRBJ2-3
d_call: .

cdr3_nt: TGTGCCAGCAGCCAAGATGATCCGACGGCCAGAAACTATGGCTACACCTTC
cdr3_aa: CASSQDDPTARNYGYTF
clone_size: .
v_call: TRBV14
j_call: TRBJ1-2
d_call: .

cdr3_nt: TGTGCCATCAGTGAGTATGGGGAGACCAATCAGCCCCAGCATTTT
cdr3_aa: CAISEYGETNQPQHF
clone_size: .
v_call: TRBV10-3
j_call: TRBJ1-5
d_call: .

cdr3_nt: TGTGCCAGCAGCTCCACTAGCGGGAGGTCAGATACGCAGTATTTT
cdr3_aa: CASSSTSGRSDTQYF
clone_size: many
v_call: TRBV12-3/TRBV12-4
j_call: TRBJ2-3
d_call: TRBD2

cdr3_nt: TGTGCCAGCAGACGACAAGTCTACGAGCAGTACTTC
cdr3_aa: CASRRQVYEQYF
clone_size: .
v_call: TRBV28
j_call: TRBJ2-7
d_call: .

cdr3_nt: TGTGCCAGCAGCTTAGGGCGGGGAAACTACGAGCAGTACTTC
cdr3_aa: CASSLGRGNYEQYF
clone_size: many
v_call: TRBV7-9
j_call: TRBJ2-7
d_call: .

cdr3_nt: TGTGCCAGCAGCGCGACTAGCGTCGACAATAAGCAGTTCTTC
cdr3_aa: CASSATSVDNKQFF
clone_size: .
v_call: TRBV14
j_call: TRBJ2-1
d_call: TRBD2

cdr3_nt: TGTGCCAGCTCCTCAGTTGACAATTCACCCCTCCACTTT
cdr3_aa: CASSSVDNSPLHF
clone_size: few
v_call: TRBV18
j_call: TRBJ1-6
d_call: .

cdr3_nt: TGTGCCAGCAGCCAAGATCCTGGTTCGTGGGAGACCCAGTACTTC
cdr3_aa: CASSQDPGSWETQYF
clone_size: .
v_call: TRBV4-2
j_call: TRBJ2-5
d_call: .

cdr3_nt: TGTGCCAGCAGTGATACAAACAGCGACGAGCAGTACTTC
cdr3_aa: CASSDTNSDEQYF
clone_size: .
v_call: TRBV25-1
j_call: TRBJ2-7
d_call: .

cdr3_nt: TGCAGTGCTAGTTCCCGTGCCGGACTAGCGGGAGAGACCCAGTACTTC
cdr3_aa: CSASSRAGLAGETQYF
clone_size: .
v_call: TRBV20-1
j_call: TRBJ2-5
d_call: TRBD2

cdr3_nt: TGTGCCAGCAGCTCCACTCCCGCTAGCGGGGCCGTGGGGTTCTTC
cdr3_aa: CASSSTPASGAVGFF
clone_size: .
v_call: TRBV6-5
j_call: TRBJ2-1
d_call: TRBD2

cdr3_nt: TGTGCCAGCAGTTACTCCGGGACTAGCGGGAGTATGTATGTGCAGTTCTTC
cdr3_aa: CASSYSGTSGSMYVQFF
clone_size: .
v_call: TRBV6-2/TRBV6-3
j_call: TRBJ2-1
d_call: TRBD2

cdr3_nt: TGTGCCAGCAGCCTCAGCCGCCGGGAAAAACTGTTTTTT
cdr3_aa: CASSLSRREKLFF
clone_size: .
v_call: TRBV12-3/TRBV12-4
j_call: TRBJ1-4
d_call: .

cdr3_nt: TGTGCCAGCAGCTTAGTCGAGTCGGTTTCACCCCTCCACTTT
cdr3_aa: CASSLVESVSPLHF
clone_size: once
v_call: TRBV7-9
j_call: TRBJ1-6
d_call: .

cdr3_nt: TGCAGCGTCCGAGGGAAAGGACCCCAAGAGACCCAGTACTTC
cdr3_aa: CSVRGKGPQETQYF
clone_size: .
v_call: TRBV29-1
j_call: TRBJ2-5
d_call: .

cdr3_nt: TGTGCCACGGGCCCCGACCTTGAGCAGTACTTC
cdr3_aa: CATGPDLEQYF
clone_size: .
v_call: TRBV6-1
j_call: TRBJ2-7
d_call: .

cdr3_nt: TGTGCCAGCCTAGACGGGAGCTCCTACGAGCAGTACTTC
cdr3_aa: CASLDGSSYEQYF
clone_size: once
v_call: TRBV25-1
j_call: TRBJ2-7
d_call: .

cdr3_nt: TGTGCCAGCAGCTTATTCGTAGCGGGAGTCCCAGATACGCAGTATTTT
cdr3_aa: CASSLFVAGVPDTQYF
clone_size: .
v_call: TRBV7-3
j_call: TRBJ2-3
d_call: TRBD2

cdr3_nt: TGTGCCAGCAGTGAATCTAGGACAGTCGATGAAAAACTGTTTTTT
cdr3_aa: CASSESRTVDEKLFF
clone_size: once
v_call: TRBV25-1
j_call: TRBJ1-4
d_call: .